Listed below are T cell receptor beta chains from one sample, sequenced in a study of T cell changes during pregnancy in multiple sclerosis. Profiled with immunoSEQ multiplex PCR; TCRdb holds only in-frame clones, not every one. Altogether approximately 80,000 clones are present, about 95% being singletons, with the ten largest covering 2.5%. This material consisted of peripheral blood, taken in the third trimester of pregnancy. These receptors all stem from a female donor with multiple sclerosis, enrolled in a pregnancy study. Each CDR3 is given with its conserved first and last residue. A D gene is named only where the DNA matches it firmly. Clone size is given for some rows only: seen once, a few or many times, or a class if the clone is expanded.

TRBJ2-7,TRBV5-1,TRBD2,once,CASSFPASGDPYEQYF,TGCGCCAGCAGCTTTCCGGCTAGCGGGGACCCCTACGAGCAGTACTTC
TRBJ2-5,TRBV30,TRBD1,.,CAWSVGSQGGWETQYF,TGTGCCTGGAGCGTAGGCTCACAGGGGGGATGGGAGACCCAGTACTTC
TRBJ2-7,TRBV6-5,TRBD2,.,CASSALGGGYEQYF,TGTGCCAGCAGCGCCTTGGGGGGGGGCTACGAGCAGTACTTC
TRBJ1-1,TRBV9,.,.,CASSPQTAGASKAFF,TGTGCCAGCAGCCCCCAGACCGCGGGGGCTTCTAAAGCTTTCTTT
TRBJ1-1,TRBV5-1,.,.,CASSLGGTRGPEAFF,TGCGCCAGCAGCTTGGGAGGGACGCGGGGGCCTGAAGCTTTCTTT
TRBJ1-1,TRBV13,.,.,CASSQQGVNTEAFF,TGTGCCAGCAGCCAACAGGGAGTAAACACTGAAGCTTTCTTT
TRBJ1-5,TRBV4-1,TRBD1,.,CASSQTRDRGLNQPQHF,TGCGCCAGCAGCCAAACGAGGGACAGGGGGTTAAATCAGCCCCAGCATTTT
TRBJ2-3,TRBV7-9,TRBD1,.,CASSGGQYTDTQYF,TGTGCCAGCAGCGGGGGACAGTACACAGATACGCAGTATTTT
TRBJ1-1,TRBV6-5,TRBD1,.,CASSQDRGGTEAFF,TGTGCCAGCAGTCAAGACAGGGGCGGCACTGAAGCTTTCTTT
TRBJ1-6,TRBV10-3,.,.,CAISESIAGPLHF,TGTGCCATCAGTGAGTCGATTGCGGGCCCCCTCCACTTT
TRBJ2-1,TRBV10-3,TRBD2,.,CAIGDAGGGYNEQFF,TGTGCCATTGGGGATGCGGGCGGGGGGTACAATGAGCAGTTCTTC
TRBJ1-4,TRBV6-5,.,.,CASSYSTGLREKLFF,TGTGCCAGCAGTTACTCGACCGGGTTGCGTGAAAAACTGTTTTTT
TRBJ2-7,TRBV29-1,TRBD1,once,CSVETGYDEQYF,TGCAGCGTTGAGACAGGGTACGACGAGCAGTACTTC